Each of the 20 T cell receptor beta chains below was sequenced from the same sample in a study of T cells in Graves' hyperthyroidism and ophthalmopathy. The investigators amplified TCR beta CDR3 regions from RNA transcripts. In the first-round RT-PCR of the TCR CDR3, the HTBI primer set was used. MiXCR was run by TCRdb on the multiplex PCR reads, yielding one entry per CDR3 protein. The data contain roughly 170,000 distinct CDR3 sequences, 15% to 20% of them singletons. Input material: blood. The receptors originated from a woman aged 45-60 years with Graves' hyperthyroidism.

This clonotype was recorded at least ten times. The gene calls are TRBV7-9 and TRBJ2-7; 13 bases line up with TRBD2. CDR3 length: 16 residues. V lost 5 bases and J lost 0; bases outside the gene matches: 4. From germline, CDR1 is SEHNR and CDR2 FQNEAQ (reference sequence). This chain's CDR3 is CASSVTSGGPSYEQYF. CDR3 DNA sequence: TGTGCCAGCAGCGTGACTAGCGGGGGGCCCTCCTACGAGCAGTACTTC.

The table lists this clonotype with many counts. This chain uses TRBV7-9 with TRBJ1-2; D gene ambiguous. The germline V and J ends were trimmed by 2 bases and 2 bases, with 12 bases remaining between them. The CDR3 spans 15 residues. Germline V lookup: CDR1 SEHNR, CDR2 FQNEAQ (reference sequence). CDR3 bases: TGTGCCAGCAGCTTAACGCTGTCGGGGAACTATGGCTACACCTTC. Its translation: CASSLTLSGNYGYTF.

This clonotype was counted ten times or more. The chain is built from TRBV11-2 and TRBJ2-5; TRBD2 agrees at 11 bases. The CDR3 has 14 amino acids. The V gene's germline CDR1 is SGHAT and CDR2 FQNNGV. V lost 4 bases, J lost 5 bases, and 3 bases stayed unmatched. The CDR3 region is CASSSWTSGETQYF. Here the CDR3 DNA reads TGTGCCAGCAGCTCGTGGACTAGCGGGGAGACCCAGTACTTC.

The CDR3 bases are TGTGCCAGCAGGACAGCAACTAATGAAAAACTGTTTTTT. Protein sequence: CASRTATNEKLFF. This chain connects TRBV2 to TRBJ1-4; possibly TRBD1 for D (5 bases). Germline loops: CDR1 SNHLY, CDR2 FYNNEI. The CDR3 has 13 residues. V lost 6 bases, J lost 0 bases, and 5 bases lay in between.

This chain links TRBV15 with TRBJ1-1; tentative D call: TRBD1 (5 bases). With 2 bases removed from V and 0 bases from J, the gap between germline ends came to 10 bases. The CDR3 spans 15 residues. The germline gives CDR1 LNHNV, CDR2 YYDKDF (reference sequence). The CDR3 region has the DNA TGTGCCACCAGCAGACCAGGGACGGTGAACACTGAAGCTTTCTTT. Translation gives CATSRPGTVNTEAFF.

This clonotype has ten or more counts. This chain uses TRBV6-1 with TRBJ1-2; 10 bases fit TRBD1. The junction had 8 bases not matched to a gene; V was cut back by 11 bases and J by 8 bases. Germline V gene lookup returns CDR1 MNHNS and CDR2 SASEGT. The CDR3 consists of 12 residues. The CDR3 region is CAVRQGAWGYTF. The CDR3 DNA reads as TGTGCCGTACGACAGGGGGCTTGGGGCTACACCTTC.

This clonotype turned up a few times. The rearrangement uses TRBV28 and TRBJ1-3; possible D gene TRBD1, 5 bases. The CDR3 consists of 13 residues. Germline CDR1 and CDR2: MDHEN and SYDVKM. The V and J ends lost 3 bases and 4 bases respectively, with 7 bases between them. CDR3 residues: CASSFRDGNTIYF. CDR3 nucleotides: TGTGCCAGCAGTTTCAGGGACGGAAACACCATATATTTT.

This clonotype was recorded at least ten times. This chain joins TRBV5-5 and TRBJ1-1; D gene uncertain. CDR1 is SGHKS and CDR2 is YYEKEE in the germline V gene (reference sequence). The CDR3 is 17 amino acids. Trimming removed 0 bases at V and 2 bases at J, with 17 bases between. The CDR3 nucleotides are TGTGCCAGCAGCTTGGAGGTTATTAGGGTCGAAAACACTGAAGCTTTCTTT. Translated: CASSLEVIRVENTEAFF.

This clonotype was seen more than once but under ten times. This may be a read error: a much more frequent sequence differs by one nucleotide. This sequence joins TRBV7-3 and TRBJ2-1; TRBD2 matches 7 bases. V gave up 4 bases and J gave up 9 bases; unmatched junction bases: 12. CDR3 length: 15 amino acids. CDR1 is SGHTA and CDR2 is FQGTGA in the germline V gene. The CDR3, as DNA: TGTGCCAGCAGCTCGATAGCGGGCCCGGCCAGTGAGCAGTTCTTC. This gives the protein CASSSIAGPASEQFF.

This clonotype has ten or more counts. The J gene is TRBJ1-1, the V gene TRBV2; no clear D. Germline CDR1 is SNHLY and CDR2 is FYNNEI. The V end lost 10 bases, the J end lost 0 bases, and 12 bases lay between the germline ends. This CDR3 has 13 amino acids. The CDR3 region has the DNA TGTGCCACCAAGCTGTCAATGAACACTGAAGCTTTCTTT. Protein sequence: CATKLSMNTEAFF.

V gene TRBV29-1 combines with J gene TRBJ1-1; D is unresolved. V lost 4 bases and J 0 bases, leaving 9 bases between the germline ends. This CDR3 contains 13 residues. The V gene's germline CDR1 is SQVTM and CDR2 ANQGSEA. The CDR3 sequence: CSVGKAMNTEAFF. The CDR3 DNA sequence: TGCAGCGTTGGGAAGGCCATGAACACTGAAGCTTTCTTT.

This clonotype was recorded only once. V usage is TRBV7-2 and J usage is TRBJ1-1; D may be TRBD1 (5 bases). The CDR3 consists of 16 residues. CDR1 and CDR2 (germline): SGHTA, FQGNSA. The V end was cut by 1 base, the J end by 1 base, with 13 bases between. CDR3: CASSLVTGQGNTEAFF. The CDR3, as DNA: TGTGCCAGCAGCTTAGTGACGGGGCAGGGGAACACTGAAGCTTTCTTT.

The chain combines TRBV7-8 with TRBJ2-3; 7 bases map to TRBD1. This CDR3 has 14 residues. V shed 5 bases, J shed 4 bases, and the junction held 6 bases outside the gene matches. The germline V gene has CDR1 SGHVS and CDR2 FQNEAQ. CDR3 coding DNA: TGTGCCAGCAGCATATCTCAGGGGGCAGATACGCAGTATTTT. Encoded protein: CASSISQGADTQYF.

Ten or more counts support this clonotype. The genes are TRBV2 and TRBJ2-4, with a tentative D call TRBD1 (5 bases). Looked up from germline, CDR1 is SNHLY and CDR2 is FYNNEI. The CDR3 extends over 11 amino acids. Trimming stripped 9 bases from V and 9 bases from J, with 12 bases between. The CDR3 reads CASRQWAIQYF. The DNA of the CDR3 is TGTGCCAGTCGACAGTGGGCCATTCAGTACTTC.

V is TRBV30 and J is TRBJ1-5; D remains ambiguous. This CDR3 has 13 residues. With 3 bases removed from V and 1 base from J, the gap between germline ends came to 7 bases. Germline V gene sequence: CDR1 GTSNPN, CDR2 SVGIG (reference sequence). In nucleotides, the CDR3 is TGTGCCTGGAGCCTCTCGAGCAATCAGCCCCAGCATTTT. Encoded protein: CAWSLSSNQPQHF.

Notes on this clonotype: This may be a read error: a much more frequent sequence differs by one nucleotide. The rearrangement links TRBV19 to TRBJ1-2; 7 bases are a match to TRBD1. CDR3 length: 15 residues. The germline CDR1 and CDR2 sequences are LNHDA and SQIVND (reference sequence). J lost 6 bases, V lost 3 bases, and 10 bases had no gene match. DNA of the CDR3: TGTGCCAGTAGTATCTGGCAGGGGGGCAACCATGGCTACACCTTC. Translated: CASSIWQGGNHGYTF.

This clonotype turned up a few times. V gene TRBV7-9 combines with J gene TRBJ2-3; D remains unclear. The CDR3 consists of 14 residues. Germline CDR1 reads SEHNR; CDR2 reads FQNEAQ (reference sequence). Trimming took 3 bases from V and 4 from J, leaving 11 bases between them. The DNA for the CDR3 is TGTGCCAGCAGCTTGGACGTTGGTGCAGATACGCAGTATTTT. It yields the protein CASSLDVGADTQYF.

The V call is TRBV12-3 or TRBV12-4, the J call TRBJ2-6; 10 bases are a match to TRBD1. The ends lost 4 bases at V and 1 base at J; junction bases unmatched: 16. The CDR3 consists of 21 residues. CDR3 in DNA: TGTGCCAGCAGTTCCCCATTCTATCCGACAGGGGGCGCATCTGGGGCCAACGTCCTGACTTTC. Its protein product is CASSSPFYPTGGASGANVLTF.

This clonotype was recorded at least ten times. The J gene is TRBJ2-5, the V gene TRBV24-1; 7 nucleotides line up with TRBD1. V lost 5 bases, J lost 1 base, and 0 bases stayed unmatched. The CDR3 is 13 amino acids. CDR1 and CDR2 from the germline V gene are KGHDR and SFDVKD. The CDR3 here is CATSGDSQETQYF. CDR3 nucleotide sequence: TGTGCCACCAGTGGGGACAGCCAAGAGACCCAGTACTTC.

This clonotype has ten or more counts. DNA for the CDR3: TGTGCCAGCAGTCGTACCAGTCTACTCTATGGCTACACCTTC. This encodes CASSRTSLLYGYTF. The J gene is TRBJ1-2, the V gene TRBV6-1; no clear D. Trimming stripped 5 bases from V and 4 bases from J, with 14 bases between. Germline lookup yields CDR1 MNHNS and CDR2 SASEGT. This CDR3 contains 14 residues.